The clone carrying this TCR beta chain was detected only a few times. Its antigen is as yet unknown. This sample is part of a study of cytomegalovirus exposure and HLA in healthy donors. The donors, nominally healthy at sampling, likely had unrecorded immune exposures. Study-wide results and limits: In an earlier analysis, in around 590 donors, most V segments appeared productive either ~87% or ~30% of the time. Reportedly, fewer N-insertions than the approximately 650-donor mean appeared in an Asian-associated ancestry cluster in a later analysis.

PCR amplification relied on 60 Vbeta primers (plus 13 Jbeta primers). Sequenced by immunoSEQ multiplex PCR; TCRdb stores in-frame clones only, minus some. The sample lists 100,000 to 150,000 clones, 17% occurring once. CDR3 length: 15 residues. Germline CDR1 reads LGHNA; CDR2 reads YSLEER. Trimming took off 1 base at V and 4 bases at J, with 10 bases between the two ends. The TCR originated in a female donor in good health and CMV-seropositive. The sequencing input was PBMCs. The chain combines TRBV4-3 with TRBJ1-4, with D unclear. In nucleotides, the CDR3 is TGCGCCAGCAGCCAAGCCACGGGGATTAATGAAAAACTGTTTTTT. Its protein product is CASSQATGINEKLFF.